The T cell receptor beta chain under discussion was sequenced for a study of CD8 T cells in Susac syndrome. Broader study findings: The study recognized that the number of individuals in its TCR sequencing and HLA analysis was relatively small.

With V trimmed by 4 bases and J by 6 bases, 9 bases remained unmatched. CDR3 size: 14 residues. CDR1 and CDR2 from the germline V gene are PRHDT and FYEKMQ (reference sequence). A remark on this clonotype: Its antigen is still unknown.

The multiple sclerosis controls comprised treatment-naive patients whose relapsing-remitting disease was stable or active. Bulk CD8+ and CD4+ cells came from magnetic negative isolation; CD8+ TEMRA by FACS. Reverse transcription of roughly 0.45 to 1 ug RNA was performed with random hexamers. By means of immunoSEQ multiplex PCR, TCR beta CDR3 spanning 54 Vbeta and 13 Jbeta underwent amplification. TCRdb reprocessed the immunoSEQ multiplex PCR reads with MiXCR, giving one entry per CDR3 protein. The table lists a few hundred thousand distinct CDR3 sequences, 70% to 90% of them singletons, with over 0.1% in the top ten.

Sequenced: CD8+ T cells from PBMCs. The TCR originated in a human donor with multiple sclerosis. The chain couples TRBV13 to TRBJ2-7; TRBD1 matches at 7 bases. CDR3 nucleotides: TGTGCCAGCAGCTCCTCGACAGGGTTCAGCGAGCAGTACTTC. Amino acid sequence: CASSSSTGFSEQYF.